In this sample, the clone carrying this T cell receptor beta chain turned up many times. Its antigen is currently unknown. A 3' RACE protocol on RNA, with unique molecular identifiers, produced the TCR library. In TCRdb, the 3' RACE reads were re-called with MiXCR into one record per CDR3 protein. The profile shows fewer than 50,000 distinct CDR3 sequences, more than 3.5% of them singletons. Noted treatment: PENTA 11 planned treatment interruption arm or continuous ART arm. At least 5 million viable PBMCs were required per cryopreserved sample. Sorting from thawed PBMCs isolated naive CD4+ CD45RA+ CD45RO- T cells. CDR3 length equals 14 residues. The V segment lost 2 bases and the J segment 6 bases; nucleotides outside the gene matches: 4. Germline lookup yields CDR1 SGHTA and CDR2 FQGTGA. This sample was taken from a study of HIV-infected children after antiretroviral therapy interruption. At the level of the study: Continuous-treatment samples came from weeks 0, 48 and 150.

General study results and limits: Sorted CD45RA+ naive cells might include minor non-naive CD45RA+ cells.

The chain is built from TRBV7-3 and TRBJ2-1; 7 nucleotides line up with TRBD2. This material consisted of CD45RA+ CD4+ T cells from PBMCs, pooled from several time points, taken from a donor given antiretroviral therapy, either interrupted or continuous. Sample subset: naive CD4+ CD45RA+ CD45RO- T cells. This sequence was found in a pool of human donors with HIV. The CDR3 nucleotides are TGTGCCAGCAGCTTACCGACTAGCAGCAATGAGCAGTTCTTC. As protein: CASSLPTSSNEQFF.